The source of this T cell receptor (beta chain) is a study of OX40 agonist ivuxolimab in advanced cancers. Study in general: A mean age of around 66 years, range 23 to 79, was recorded, and approximately 79% were male.

Sequencing was performed with immunoSEQ multiplex PCR; in TCRdb, only in-frame clones are kept and a portion is missing. The sample gives about 55,000 clones, about 86% of which show up once; more than 9.5% is in the top ten. Peripheral blood came from all dose cohorts at three timepoints. The CDR3 is 15 amino acids. Trimming removed 2 bases from V and 1 base from J; junction bases left unmatched: 2. Per the germline V gene, CDR1 is MNHEY and CDR2 is SVGAGI. Material: CD4+ or CD8+ T cells sorted from blood, obtained in a trial of the OX40 agonist ivuxolimab. The receptor comes from an adult with an advanced solid tumor such as melanoma, head and neck, liver or kidney cancer. J is TRBJ1-5 and V is TRBV6-5; 7 bases are shared with TRBD1. The CDR3: CASSYAGGSNQPQHF. CDR3 nucleotide sequence: TGTGCCAGCAGTTACGCAGGGGGGAGCAATCAGCCCCAGCATTTT.